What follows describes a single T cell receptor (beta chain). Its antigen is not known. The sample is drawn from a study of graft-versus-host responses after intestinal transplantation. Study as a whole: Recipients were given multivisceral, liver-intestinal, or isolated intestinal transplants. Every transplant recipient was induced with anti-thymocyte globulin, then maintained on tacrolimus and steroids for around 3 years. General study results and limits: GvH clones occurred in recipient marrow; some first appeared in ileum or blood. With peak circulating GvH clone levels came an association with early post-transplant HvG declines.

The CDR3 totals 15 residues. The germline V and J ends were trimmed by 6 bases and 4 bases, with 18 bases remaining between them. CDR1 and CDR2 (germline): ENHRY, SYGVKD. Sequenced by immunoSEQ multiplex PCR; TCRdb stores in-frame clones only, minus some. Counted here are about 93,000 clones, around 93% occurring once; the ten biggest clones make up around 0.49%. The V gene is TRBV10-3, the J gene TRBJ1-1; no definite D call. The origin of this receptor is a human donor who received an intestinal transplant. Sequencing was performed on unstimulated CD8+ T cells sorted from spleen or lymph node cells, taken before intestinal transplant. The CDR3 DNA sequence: TGTGCCATCAGGCCGGAGAGCTGGGGAGGCACTGAAGCTTTCTTT. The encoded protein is CAIRPESWGGTEAFF.